This TCR beta chain was obtained from a study of blood T cells in healthy people across ages. General study results and limits: Roughly linear declines in TCR beta diversity per million T cells occurred with age.

Primers used in a second PCR of about 6 to 11 cycles were a sample-barcoded 5' primer and a J-beta primer mix. The template-switch adaptor was a 5' adaptor with 12 random nucleotides. It tagged each cDNA molecule. TCRdb processed the 5' RACE reads anew with MiXCR; each CDR3 protein has one entry. The sample includes over a million distinct CDR3 sequences, approximately 25% of them seen just once. Germline CDR1 and CDR2: SGDLS and YYNGEE. The CDR3 covers 15 residues. J lost 5 bases, V lost 3 bases, and 6 bases had no gene match. This clonotype was picked up a small number of times. As yet, its antigen is unknown. These data were also filed under a second study, of T cells of mothers and their children. That work states: Both sample barcodes and 2-4 random nucleotides came from the M1S primer of the second PCR.

The sample taken for sequencing was blood. J is TRBJ2-3 and V is TRBV9; 10 bases line up with TRBD2. The receptor was isolated from a girl aged 2 to 9 in good health. Here the CDR3 reads CASSASGSTGDTQYF. The CDR3 region has the DNA TGTGCCAGCAGCGCTAGCGGGAGTACTGGAGATACGCAGTATTTT.